The table lists the clone carrying this T cell receptor beta chain with many counts. The data originate from a study of T-cell reconstitution after alpha-beta-depleted transplantation in children. The TCRbeta library incorporated unique molecular identifiers. In TCRdb, the PCR reads were re-called with MiXCR into one record per CDR3 protein. Among 70,000 to 100,000 distinct CDR3 sequences, 9% to 15% were seen once, and the ten largest hold roughly 14%. V shed 1 base and J shed 8 bases, with 16 bases lying between them. The CDR3 is 16 amino acids. Germline CDR1 SGDLS, CDR2 YYNGEE. The gene calls are TRBV9 and TRBJ1-6; D call uncertain. The source is a human donor who donated a stem cell graft to a child with inherited bone marrow failure. This material consisted of PBMCs from the stem cell graft donor, taken from the stem cell graft. This CDR3 reads CASSVFEGTSHSPLHF. The CDR3 DNA follows: TGTGCCAGCAGCGTATTTGAGGGAACTTCCCATTCACCCCTCCACTTT.